Listed below are T cell receptor beta chains from one sample, sequenced in a study of blood T cell repertoires in COVID-19. Data came from immunoSEQ multiplex PCR; TCRdb stores just in-frame clones and leaves some out. This sample has 150,000 to 200,000 clones, with 81% found just once. The specimen sequenced was peripheral blood. These receptors were taken from a woman at least 80 years old with COVID-19, enrolled during active disease. Each CDR3 is given with its conserved first and last residue. A D gene is named only where the DNA matches it firmly. Clone size is shown for a subset of rows, as once, few, many or a class of expanded clone.

TRBD1 - 13 TRBJ1-1 TRBV15 TGTGCCACTACGGACAGGATGAACACTGAAGCTTTCTTT CATTDRMNTEAFF
TRBD2 few 16 TRBJ2-3 TRBV28 TGTGCCAGCAGTTCACTAGCGGGAGGGCTCACAGATACGCAGTATTTT CASSSLAGGLTDTQYF
- - 16 TRBJ2-3 TRBV5-1 TGCGCCAGCAGCTTGGGGGAACTAGTTTTCACAGATACGCAGTATTTT CASSLGELVFTDTQYF
- - 15 TRBJ1-1 TRBV7-6 TGTGCCAGCAGCTTGGAAGGGGGATTGAACACTGAAGCTTTCTTT CASSLEGGLNTEAFF
TRBD1 - 16 TRBJ2-1 TRBV28 TGTGCCAGCAGTCCCACGACAGGGGGGGCCTACAATGAGCAGTTCTTC CASSPTTGGAYNEQFF
- - 13 TRBJ1-1 TRBV12-3/TRBV12-4 TGTGCCAGCAGCCCAGGGTTAGGCACTGAAGCTTTCTTT CASSPGLGTEAFF
TRBD2 once 16 TRBJ2-7 TRBV5-4 TGTGCCAGCAGCTCGTCTAGCGGGAGTAGGGTTGGCGAGCAGTACTTC CASSSSSGSRVGEQYF
- - 12 TRBJ2-7 TRBV18 TGTGCCAGCTCACCCCAGGGGAACGAGCAGTACTTC CASSPQGNEQYF
- few 14 TRBJ2-7 TRBV7-3 TGTGCCAGCAGCTTAAGTCCAGACTCCTACGAGCAGTACTTC CASSLSPDSYEQYF
- - 14 TRBJ1-5 TRBV28 TGTGCCAGCAGCCCCCTCAGGGGCAATCAGCCCCAGCATTTT CASSPLRGNQPQHF
TRBD1 - 15 TRBJ1-1 TRBV9 TGTGCCAGCAGCGCGTCAGGGGGCCTTAACACTGAAGCTTTCTTT CASSASGGLNTEAFF
- - 15 TRBJ2-1 TRBV21-1 TGTGCCAGCAGCAAAGGGCAGCGATCCTACAATGAGCAGTTCTTC CASSKGQRSYNEQFF
- - 14 TRBJ2-7 TRBV7-8 TGTGCCAGCAGCTTAGGCCTATCCCCCTACGAGCAGTACTTC CASSLGLSPYEQYF
TRBD2 few 16 TRBJ2-1 TRBV4-3 TGCGCCAGCAGCCAAGGGACTAGCGGGGGCTACAATGAGCAGTTCTTC CASSQGTSGGYNEQFF
TRBD1 - 19 TRBJ1-2 TRBV18 TGTGCCAGCTCACCACGCCCTACTTGGACAGGGGGCGCCGCGTATGGCTACACCTTC CASSPRPTWTGGAAYGYTF
TRBD2 - 14 TRBJ2-1 TRBV19 TGTGGGACAAGTAGCAGCGGGGGGGCCGGTGAGCAGTTCTTC CGTSSSGGAGEQFF
- - 13 TRBJ1-5 TRBV5-1 TGCGCCAGCAGCTTGCAGGGGAGCCAGCCCCAGCATTTT CASSLQGSQPQHF
- - 15 TRBJ2-6 TRBV6-2/TRBV6-3 TGTGCCAGCAGTGATCACAGCTCTGGGGCCAACGTCCTGACTTTC CASSDHSSGANVLTF
TRBD1 - 13 TRBJ2-7 TRBV28 TGTGCCAGCAGCTCACAGGGGGAATACGAGCAGTACTTC CASSSQGEYEQYF
TRBD1 - 14 TRBJ2-7 TRBV28 TGTGCCAGCCACGGACAGGGGACCGTCGACGAGCAGTACTTC CASHGQGTVDEQYF
- - 13 TRBJ1-2 TRBV11-2 TGTGCCAGCAGCTTAGCCGGACTAGGGGGCTACACCTTC CASSLAGLGGYTF
- - 11 TRBJ1-2 TRBV20-1 TGCAGTGCTATACGGAACTATGGCTACACCTTC CSAIRNYGYTF
TRBD2 - 13 TRBJ2-1 TRBV5-1 TGCGCCAGTAGACTAGCGGGGTACAATGAGCAGTTCTTC CASRLAGYNEQFF
TRBD1 - 16 TRBJ1-2 TRBV4-1 TGCGCCAGCAGCCAAAGCTCCGGGACAGTTTCTTATGGCTACACCTTC CASSQSSGTVSYGYTF
- - 12 TRBJ2-7 TRBV10-3 TGTGCCATGGGACTTAACTCCTACGAGCAGTACTTC CAMGLNSYEQYF
- - 14 TRBJ2-7 TRBV11-2 TGTGCCAGCAGCCCTCGAGGGGGGGGTGGCGAGCAGTACTTC CASSPRGGGGEQYF
- - 12 TRBJ2-2 TRBV6-5 TGTGCCAGCAGAATTAGAACCGGGGAGCTGTTTTTT CASRIRTGELFF
- - 14 TRBJ2-3 TRBV11-1 TGTGCCAGCAGCTTAGTAGGGGGGGCAGATACGCAGTATTTT CASSLVGGADTQYF
TRBD1 - 15 TRBJ1-1 TRBV7-8 TGTGCCAGCAGCACAGGGGGCAGGGGTTACACTGAAGCTTTCTTT CASSTGGRGYTEAFF
TRBD1 few 16 TRBJ1-3 TRBV11-3 TGTGCCAGCAGCTTACAAGGGGGCTTCCCTGGAAACACCATATATTTT CASSLQGGFPGNTIYF
- - 15 TRBJ1-2 TRBV5-4 TGTGCCAGCAGCTCCTCTGGGGGGTGGAGCTATGGCTACACCTTC CASSSSGGWSYGYTF
- few 13 TRBJ2-7 TRBV6-5 TGTGCCAGCAGAAGGGACACCGGATACGAGCAGTACTTC CASRRDTGYEQYF
TRBD1 few 16 TRBJ2-7 TRBV19 TGTGCCAGTAGTCCGCTCCGGGACAGGGTGTCTAACGAGCAGTACTTC CASSPLRDRVSNEQYF
- few 12 TRBJ1-1 TRBV5-6 TGTGCCAGCAGCCCCGTCTCCGGGGGAGCTTTCTTT CASSPVSGGAFF
TRBD2 - 15 TRBJ2-1 TRBV27 TGTGCCAGCAGTCAGCGGACTAGCGGGCAGATCCTGCAGTTCTTC CASSQRTSGQILQFF
TRBD1 once 15 TRBJ1-5 TRBV7-9 TGTGCCAGCAGCCCAGGGACAGGACTCAATCAGCCCCAGCATTTT CASSPGTGLNQPQHF
TRBD1 - 19 TRBJ2-5 TRBV28 TGTGCCAGCAGTTTACCCGTCTACCTAGGACAGGGCACGTTGGAGACCCAGTACTTC CASSLPVYLGQGTLETQYF
TRBD1 - 16 TRBJ1-3 TRBV7-2 TGTGCCAGCAGCTCACAACAGGGGATGGGAGGAAACACCATATATTTT CASSSQQGMGGNTIYF
TRBD1 few 17 TRBJ2-1 TRBV15 TGTGCCACCAGCAGAGCATTGACAGGGGAAGGCGTAAATGAGCAGTTCTTC CATSRALTGEGVNEQFF
- - 14 TRBJ1-1 TRBV19 TGTGCCAGTAGTACCGGGAGGGGTTATTCTGGAGCTTTCTTT CASSTGRGYSGAFF
TRBD1 once 14 TRBJ2-7 TRBV5-4 TGTGCCAGCAGCCTCCGGACAGGGGATAACGAGCAGTACTTC CASSLRTGDNEQYF
- - 13 TRBJ2-7 TRBV21-1 TGTGCCAGCAGCAAAACATCAGCGGTAGAGCAGTACTTC CASSKTSAVEQYF
- - 15 TRBJ1-1 TRBV6-6 TGTGCCAGCAGTGGTCGGGACACCCGGCTGCCTGAAGCTTTCTTT CASSGRDTRLPEAFF
- - 14 TRBJ1-1 TRBV6-5 TGTGCCAGCAGTCTGACCTGGGCAGCGGCTGAAGCTTTCTTT CASSLTWAAAEAFF
TRBD2 - 17 TRBJ2-6 TRBV6-7 TGTGCCAGGCCCGGCGGGGGTTCCCCCTCTGGGGCCAACGTCCTGACTTTC CARPGGGSPSGANVLTF
- - 14 TRBJ2-6 TRBV6-5 TGTGCCAGCAGTTACTCGAGGGGGGCCAACGTCCTGACTTTC CASSYSRGANVLTF
- once 16 TRBJ2-5 TRBV4-1 TGCGCCAGCAGCCAAGATCGGGGAGGAGGTATAGAGACCCAGTACTTC CASSQDRGGGIETQYF
TRBD1 few 15 TRBJ2-1 TRBV11-2 TGTGCCAGCAGCTTAGGACAGGGGGCGTACAATGAGCAGTTCTTC CASSLGQGAYNEQFF
TRBD2 - 14 TRBJ2-7 TRBV7-9 TGTGCCAGCAGTCGGGGGACTAGCCCCTACGAGCAGTACTTC CASSRGTSPYEQYF